Listed here are 8 T cell receptor beta chains from one sample, sequenced in a study of T cells in Graves' hyperthyroidism and ophthalmopathy. TCR beta CDR3 regions were amplified from RNA transcripts. Primed by the HTBI set, a first-round RT-PCR was run on the TCR CDR3. TCRdb ran MiXCR on the multiplex PCR reads and lists one entry per CDR3 protein. This table has about 600,000 distinct CDR3 sequences, more than 15% appearing once. Sequences were obtained from blood. These receptors all stem from a woman in her 40s with Graves' ophthalmopathy.

This clonotype was seen many times. The chain couples TRBV5-4 to TRBJ2-3; unclear D gene. The length of the CDR3 is 15 residues. Trimming stripped 4 bases from V and 1 base from J, with 13 bases between. The germline gives CDR1 SGHNT, CDR2 YYREEE (reference sequence). The CDR3 nucleotides are TGTGCCAGCAGCCCCTCGTGGGCGGGCACAGATACGCAGTATTTT. Its protein is CASSPSWAGTDTQYF.

This chain links TRBV11-2 with TRBJ1-1; 10 nucleotides align to TRBD1. Per the germline V gene, CDR1 is SGHAT and CDR2 is FQNNGV. The CDR3 covers 16 residues. V lost 1 base, J lost 0 bases, and 2 bases stayed unmatched. The CDR3 spells CASSLVGTGVNTEAFF. The CDR3 DNA follows: TGTGCCAGCAGCTTAGTTGGGACAGGGGTGAACACTGAAGCTTTCTTT.

This clonotype has ten or more counts. This CDR3 reads CSARSATDYYEQYF. DNA for the CDR3: TGCAGTGCTAGGAGCGCGACGGACTACTACGAGCAGTACTTC. The chain is built from TRBV20-1 and TRBJ2-7, with a tentative D call TRBD2 (6 bases). This CDR3 region has 14 residues. With 3 bases removed from V and 3 bases from J, the gap between germline ends came to 15 bases. Germline CDR1 reads DFQATT; CDR2 reads SNEGSKA (reference sequence).

This clonotype was seen ten or more times. The J gene is TRBJ1-2, the V gene TRBV13; weak D call: TRBD1 (5 bases). The germline CDR1 and CDR2 sequences are PRHDT and FYEKMQ (reference sequence). The CDR3 consists of 14 residues. Trimming shortened V by 1 base and J by 5 bases, and 11 bases separated the two germline ends. The CDR3 DNA sequence: TGTGCCAGCAGCTTAGTAGGGGACCCGTATGGCTACACCTTC. This sequence encodes CASSLVGDPYGYTF.

V gene TRBV5-1 combines with J gene TRBJ1-4; D remains ambiguous. Germline CDR1 is SGHRS and CDR2 is YFSETQ. The CDR3 is 15 residues long. The V end lost 0 bases, the J end lost 3 bases, and 9 bases lay between the germline ends. CDR3 sequence: CASSLVAGSNEKLFF. CDR3 nucleotide sequence: TGCGCCAGCAGCTTGGTGGCAGGCTCTAATGAAAAACTGTTTTTT.

The V and J genes are TRBV7-2 and TRBJ1-2; D is perhaps TRBD1 (6 bases). The CDR3 runs 15 residues. Germline lookup yields CDR1 SGHTA and CDR2 FQGNSA. V gave up 1 base and J gave up 3 bases, with 12 bases separating them. The CDR3 DNA reads as TGTGCCAGCAGCTTAGGGGGGGCGGCACACTATGGCTACACCTTC. This encodes CASSLGGAAHYGYTF.

Many counts were recorded for this clonotype. The chain combines TRBV3-1 with TRBJ2-5, with TRBD2 matching over 10 bases. Germline-derived CDR1 and CDR2 are LGHDT and YNNKEL (reference sequence). The CDR3 loop spans 17 amino acids. The ends lost 0 bases at V and 4 bases at J; junction bases unmatched: 8. This CDR3 is CASSQDVSSGGGETQYF. For the CDR3, the DNA is TGTGCCAGCAGCCAAGATGTCTCTAGCGGGGGTGGAGAGACCCAGTACTTC.

This clonotype was recorded many times. The rearrangement joins TRBV2 to TRBJ1-1, with D perhaps TRBD1 (6 bases). This CDR3 comprises 14 residues. V was shortened by 3 bases and J by 4 bases, with 12 bases between the two germline ends. CDR1 and CDR2 (germline): SNHLY, FYNNEI. The CDR3 nucleotides read TGTGCCAGCAGTGATTACAGGGCTGGCACTGAAGCTTTCTTT. It yields the protein CASSDYRAGTEAFF.